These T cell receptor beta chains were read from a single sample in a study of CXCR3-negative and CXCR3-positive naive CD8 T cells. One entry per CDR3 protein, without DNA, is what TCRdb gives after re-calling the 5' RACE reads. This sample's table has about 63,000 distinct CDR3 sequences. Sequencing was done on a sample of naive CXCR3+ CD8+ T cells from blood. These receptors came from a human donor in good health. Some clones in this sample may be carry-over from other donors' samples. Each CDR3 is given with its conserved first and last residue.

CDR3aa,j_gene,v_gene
CASSQVDGYEQYF,TRBJ2-7,TRBV4-2
CASSLGGVEQYF,TRBJ2-7,TRBV7-9
CASSDFLGDSYEQYF,TRBJ2-7,TRBV25-1
CATSDWGNDEQFF,TRBJ2-1,TRBV24-1
CASSPRPGMHSPLHF,TRBJ1-6,TRBV7-2
CSVEFGGLGTEAFF,TRBJ1-1,TRBV29-1
CASSQDGDRELADTQYF,TRBJ2-3,TRBV4-3
CATSDLRGLAGGTSTDTQYF,TRBJ2-3,TRBV24-1
CATSRDADTGELFF,TRBJ2-2,TRBV15
CSAREGTQPQHF,TRBJ1-5,TRBV20-1
CSARTVWGSYEQYF,TRBJ2-7,TRBV20-1
CASSLRQGDQPQHF,TRBJ1-5,TRBV6-2/TRBV6-3
CASKVGGLEAFF,TRBJ1-1,TRBV19
CSVQDFSSGNTIYF,TRBJ1-3,TRBV29-1
CASSLGHSNQPQHF,TRBJ1-5,TRBV7-6
CASGLAMYLGEQFF,TRBJ2-1,TRBV12-5
CASSLVEIDTQYF,TRBJ2-3,TRBV5-1
CASSYADEQFF,TRBJ2-1,TRBV6-2/TRBV6-3
CSVEDRADTDTQYF,TRBJ2-3,TRBV29-1
CASSSDRASSRGYGYTF,TRBJ1-2,TRBV5-6
CASSPMAGGTYEQYF,TRBJ2-7,TRBV4-1
CSADKWDSRNEQFF,TRBJ2-1,TRBV20-1
CASSFGLAEETQYF,TRBJ2-5,TRBV7-9
CASSLGQGSSYEQYF,TRBJ2-7,TRBV5-1
CASSQTSGEQYF,TRBJ2-7,TRBV12-3/TRBV12-4
CATQTGNTEAFF,TRBJ1-1,TRBV19
CSARGLLAGYNEQFF,TRBJ2-1,TRBV20-1
CASSYVRSGGQYF,TRBJ2-5,TRBV6-2/TRBV6-3
CSARVVGQSSYEQYF,TRBJ2-7,TRBV20-1
CASSIHTHSYEQYF,TRBJ2-7,TRBV5-5
CASSAEEGAENTEAFF,TRBJ1-1,TRBV5-1
CASSSPTSNTQYF,TRBJ2-3,TRBV13